The 29 T cell receptor beta chains below were found in one sample sequenced in a study of blood T cell repertoires in COVID-19. The protocol was immunoSEQ multiplex PCR, while the TCRdb copy is restricted to in-frame clones and leaves out a portion. This table holds a few hundred thousand clones, roughly 80% found once. The sequenced material came from peripheral blood. These receptors came from a woman aged 18 to 35 with acute or convalescent COVID-19.

This chain joins TRBV25-1 and TRBJ2-3, with D maybe TRBD1 (6 bases). This CDR3 is built from 14 residues. V dropped 9 bases and J dropped 4 bases, with 17 bases sitting between them. From germline, CDR1 is MGHDK and CDR2 SYGVNS. The CDR3 is CASATGILSDTQYF. The CDR3 DNA reads as TGTGCCAGTGCAACAGGGATTCTCTCAGATACGCAGTATTTT.

This chain connects TRBV6-2 or TRBV6-3 to TRBJ1-5; maybe TRBD1 (6 bases). V lost 3 bases and J lost 6, with 18 bases in between. The CDR3 totals 16 residues. Looked up from germline, CDR1 is MNHEY and CDR2 is SVGEGT. CDR3 nucleotide sequence: TGTGCCAGCAGTTATCATTCCTCAGGGGTCGGTCAGCCCCAGCATTTT. Amino acid sequence: CASSYHSSGVGQPQHF.

The chain couples TRBV3-1 (or the pseudogene TRBV3-2) to TRBJ1-1, with D maybe TRBD1 (6 bases). From germline, CDR1 is LGHDT and CDR2 YNNKEL (reference sequence). This CDR3 has 14 residues. V was clipped by 1 base and J by 3 bases, with 9 bases between them. The CDR3 DNA reads TGTGCCAGCAGCCAAGGTGACAGGCACACTGAAGCTTTCTTT. This encodes CASSQGDRHTEAFF.

The chain employs TRBV28 and TRBJ2-1; TRBD1 agrees at 8 bases. CDR1 MDHEN and CDR2 SYDVKM come from the germline V gene. This CDR3 spans 14 amino acids. Trimming took 3 bases from V and 6 from J; bases not matched to a gene: 4. The CDR3 nucleotides read TGTGCCAGCAGTTTGACAGGGGTTAGCAATGAGCAGTTCTTC. Its translation is CASSLTGVSNEQFF. The full variable domain, completed using reference TRBV28 and TRBJ2-1, is DVKVTQSSRYLVKRTGEKVFLECVQDMDHENMFWYRQDPGLGLRLIYFSYDVKMKEKGDIPEGYSVSREKKERFSLILESASTNQTSMYLCASSLTGVSNEQFFGPGTRLTVL.

A word on this clone: This sample includes further DNA sequences coding for the same CDR3. CDR3 sequence: CASSRQGSSYEQYF. The CDR3 DNA follows: TGTGCCAGCAGCCGACAGGGAAGCTCCTACGAGCAGTACTTC. The chain links TRBV7-9 to TRBJ2-7; TRBD1 agrees at 7 bases. From germline, CDR1 is SEHNR and CDR2 FQNEAQ (reference sequence). This CDR3 has 14 amino acids. J lost 0 bases, V lost 5 bases, and 4 bases had no gene match.

The chain joins TRBV5-1 to TRBJ1-1, with a tentative D call TRBD1 (5 bases). The germline gives CDR1 SGHRS, CDR2 YFSETQ. CDR3 size: 14 residues. The ends were cut back, 4 bases at V and 4 bases at J, with 14 bases in the middle. CDR3 sequence: CASSQGTGGTEAFF. CDR3 nucleotide sequence: TGCGCCAGCAGCCAAGGGACCGGGGGCACTGAAGCTTTCTTT.

The chain is built from TRBV11-3 and TRBJ2-2, with TRBD1 matching over 9 bases. The CDR3 runs to 16 residues. The ends lost 6 bases at V and 2 bases at J; junction bases unmatched: 7. Germline loops: CDR1 SGHNT, CDR2 YENEEA. CDR3 region: CASRQGATGNTGELFF. For the CDR3, the DNA is TGTGCCAGCAGACAGGGGGCTACGGGTAACACCGGGGAGCTGTTTTTT.

CDR3 DNA sequence: TGTGCCAGCAGCCAATCCACAGGGAGCTATGGCTACACCTTC. This translates into CASSQSTGSYGYTF. This sequence joins TRBV3-1 (or the pseudogene TRBV3-2) and TRBJ1-2; D is perhaps TRBD1 (6 bases). The CDR3 has 14 residues. Trimming took 2 bases from V and 4 from J, leaving 11 bases between them. Germline V gives CDR1 LGHDT, CDR2 YNNKEL (reference sequence).

The chain is built from TRBV7-3 and TRBJ2-3; 10 nucleotides agree with TRBD2. The CDR3 contains 16 residues. The germline CDR1 and CDR2 sequences are SGHTA and FQGTGA. J gave up 4 bases and V 5 bases, and 9 bases lay outside the gene matches. The CDR3 DNA is TGTGCCAGCAGCCTGGCTCCTAGCGGGAGCGCAGATACGCAGTATTTT. Translation gives CASSLAPSGSADTQYF.

The chain combines TRBV28 with TRBJ1-5, with D tentatively TRBD1 (6 bases). The CDR3 totals 18 residues. Germline lookup yields CDR1 MDHEN and CDR2 SYDVKM. V was cut by 6 bases and J by 3 bases, with 24 bases left in between. CDR3 loop: CASSPWYLRGSSNQPQHF. DNA for the CDR3: TGTGCCAGCAGCCCCTGGTACCTCAGGGGCTCTTCCAATCAGCCCCAGCATTTT.

This clone was detected only once. V gene TRBV14 combines with J gene TRBJ2-1, with TRBD1 matching over 8 bases. The V segment lost 4 bases and the J segment 3 bases; nucleotides outside the gene matches: 11. From germline, CDR1 is SGHDN and CDR2 FVKESK. This CDR3 contains 17 residues. The CDR3 is CASSPRIPDRVYNEQFF. DNA of the CDR3: TGTGCCAGCAGCCCCAGAATCCCGGACAGGGTCTACAATGAGCAGTTCTTC.

Here the CDR3 reads CANRQEVNYGYTF. The CDR3 DNA follows: TGTGCCAATCGACAGGAGGTTAACTATGGCTACACCTTC. J is TRBJ1-2 and V is TRBV30, with a possible D match to TRBD1 (6 bases). Germline lookup yields CDR1 GTSNPN and CDR2 SVGIG (reference sequence). The CDR3 totals 13 residues. The V and J ends lost 8 bases and 1 base respectively, with 14 bases between them.

The gene calls are TRBV25-1 and TRBJ1-2; the match to TRBD1 covers 11 bases. Germline V lookup: CDR1 MGHDK, CDR2 SYGVNS. The CDR3 has 16 residues. With V trimmed by 1 base and J by 3 bases, 4 bases remained unmatched. The CDR3 sequence: CASSESGQGVYYGYTF. Written as DNA, the CDR3 is TGTGCCAGCAGTGAATCGGGACAGGGGGTTTACTATGGCTACACCTTC.

This clone turned up a few times. Other DNA sequences of this sample code for an identical CDR3. The chain couples TRBV19 to TRBJ2-5, with D perhaps matching TRBD2 (6 bases). Germline CDR1 LNHDA, CDR2 SQIVND (reference sequence). The CDR3 extends over 13 amino acids. V gave up 2 bases and J gave up 4 bases, with 8 bases separating them. This CDR3 is CASSIRGTETQYF. Written as DNA, the CDR3 is TGTGCCAGTAGTATACGGGGGACAGAGACCCAGTACTTC.

In this sample, this clone turned up once. The CDR3 protein is CASSELLGGYEQYF. DNA of the CDR3: TGTGCCAGCAGTGAATTGTTGGGGGGCTACGAGCAGTACTTC. The V gene is TRBV25-1, the J gene TRBJ2-7, with a tentative D call TRBD2 (6 bases). The CDR3 consists of 14 residues. Germline V gene lookup returns CDR1 MGHDK and CDR2 SYGVNS. The V and J ends lost 1 base and 3 bases respectively, with 10 bases between them.

This chain connects TRBV6-5 to TRBJ1-1; no clear D. CDR3 length: 14 residues. Per germline, CDR1 MNHEY and CDR2 SVGAGI. The V end was cut by 6 bases, the J end by 4 bases, with 15 bases between. CDR3 amino acids: CASSRWDGGTEAFF. The DNA of the CDR3 is TGTGCCAGCAGCCGATGGGATGGAGGCACTGAAGCTTTCTTT.

The chain recombines TRBV28 with TRBJ2-1; 12 nucleotides line up with TRBD2. Losses at the gene ends were 3 bases for V and 0 bases for J; bases not matched to a gene: 6. The CDR3 runs to 18 residues. CDR1 is MDHEN, CDR2 SYDVKM, per germline. The DNA for the CDR3 is TGTGCCAGCAGTTTGGCCGGGACTAGCGGGCCCTCCTACAATGAGCAGTTCTTC. Encoded protein: CASSLAGTSGPSYNEQFF.

V gene TRBV29-1 combines with J gene TRBJ1-2, with D tentatively TRBD1 (5 bases). V lost 4 bases and J lost 8, with 14 bases in between. This CDR3 spans 12 amino acids. Germline CDR1 and CDR2: SQVTM and ANQGSEA. The CDR3 region is CSVGFQGGGYTF. DNA of the CDR3: TGCAGCGTTGGTTTTCAGGGAGGGGGCTACACCTTC.

The chain employs TRBV5-6 and TRBJ2-5; TRBD2 might be the D (5 bases). Trimming pared 7 bases from V and 1 base from J, leaving 20 bases between. From germline, CDR1 is SGHDT and CDR2 YYEEEE. The CDR3 consists of 16 residues. CDR3 loop: CASGTWVSELQETQYF. As DNA, the CDR3 is TGTGCCAGCGGTACTTGGGTTAGCGAACTCCAAGAGACCCAGTACTTC.

This chain uses TRBV19 with TRBJ2-5; D may be TRBD2 (5 bases). There are 13 residues in the CDR3. The ends were cut back, 1 base at V and 6 bases at J, with 9 bases in the middle. Germline V gives CDR1 LNHDA, CDR2 SQIVND (reference sequence). CDR3 region: CASSIVGVKTQYF. DNA of the CDR3: TGTGCCAGTAGTATAGTGGGAGTGAAGACCCAGTACTTC.

The chain recombines TRBV6-6 with TRBJ2-1, with D tentatively TRBD1 (6 bases). Germline V gene sequence: CDR1 MNHNY, CDR2 SVGAGI (reference sequence). The CDR3 runs 13 residues. V dropped 6 bases and J dropped 8 bases, with 14 bases sitting between them. The DNA of the CDR3 is TGTGCCAGCAGATCCGGACAGCTCGATGAGCAGTTCTTC. Encoded protein: CASRSGQLDEQFF.

This clone was found once. The rearrangement joins TRBV3-1 (or the pseudogene TRBV3-2) to TRBJ2-7; 7 bases are shared with TRBD2. Losses at the gene ends were 5 bases for V and 6 bases for J; bases not matched to a gene: 7. The CDR3 is 13 residues long. The germline CDR1 and CDR2 sequences are LGHDT and YNNKEL (reference sequence). CDR3 region: CASSVGGSGEQYF. The CDR3 coding sequence is TGTGCCAGCAGCGTCGGCGGGAGCGGCGAGCAGTACTTC.

A few counts support this clone. This sequence joins TRBV2 and TRBJ1-1, with 7 bases identical to TRBD1. Germline V gene sequence: CDR1 SNHLY, CDR2 FYNNEI. This CDR3 is 14 amino acids long. The junction had 3 bases not matched to a gene; V was cut back by 4 bases and J by 1 base. The CDR3 DNA reads as TGTGCCAGCAGTGCCCAGGGGGAGAACACTGAAGCTTTCTTT. It codes for CASSAQGENTEAFF.

The rearrangement uses TRBV28 and TRBJ1-3, with TRBD1 as a possible D gene (6 bases). The germline gives CDR1 MDHEN, CDR2 SYDVKM. V was pared by 8 bases and J by 7 bases, with 18 bases between. This CDR3 contains 14 residues. The CDR3 coding sequence is TGTGCCAGCGGTCTGCCTGGGGGCGTGAACACCATATATTTT. It codes for CASGLPGGVNTIYF.

This chain links TRBV5-4 with TRBJ1-2, with D unresolved. CDR1 is SGHNT, CDR2 YYREEE, per germline (reference sequence). Trimming stripped 0 bases from V and 4 bases from J, with 10 bases between. CDR3 length: 14 amino acids. The CDR3 DNA reads TGTGCCAGCAGCTTGGAGCCGGTCCCCTATGGCTACACCTTC. Translation gives CASSLEPVPYGYTF.

The genes are TRBV5-4 and TRBJ2-1; 10 bases match TRBD2. V dropped 0 bases and J dropped 6; count of bases not matched to a gene: 9. The CDR3 is 17 residues long. Germline values: CDR1 SGHNT, CDR2 YYREEE (reference sequence). The chain's CDR3 is CASSLVKLAGEANEQFF. The CDR3 nucleotides are TGTGCCAGCAGCTTGGTAAAGCTAGCGGGAGAGGCCAATGAGCAGTTCTTC.

The chain uses TRBV30 and TRBJ1-2; TRBD1 is a possible D gene (5 bases). The CDR3 totals 13 residues. Trimming took off 8 bases at V and 8 bases at J, with 21 bases between the two ends. The V gene's germline CDR1 is GTSNPN and CDR2 SVGIG (reference sequence). Here the CDR3 reads CAALPTADIGYTF. In DNA form, the CDR3 reads TGTGCCGCTCTACCGACAGCTGATATCGGCTACACCTTC.

The chain couples TRBV6-2 or TRBV6-3 to TRBJ2-7, with no clear D. In germline, CDR1 is MNHEY, CDR2 SVGEGT. The CDR3 extends over 15 amino acids. V was cut by 6 bases and J by 3 bases, with 18 bases left in between. CDR3 in amino acids: CASSQAEVWFYEQYF. CDR3 in DNA: TGTGCCAGCAGCCAGGCAGAGGTCTGGTTCTACGAGCAGTACTTC.

The rearrangement links TRBV7-2 to TRBJ2-5; no firm D call. V was shortened by 4 bases and J by 2 bases, with 17 bases between the two germline ends. The CDR3 spans 16 residues. CDR1 SGHTA and CDR2 FQGNSA come from the germline V gene. The chain's CDR3 is CASSSHLAPRQETQYF. The CDR3 nucleotides read TGTGCCAGCAGCTCCCACCTCGCGCCGCGTCAAGAGACCCAGTACTTC.